A selection of T cell receptor beta chains follows, all from one sample in a study of regulatory T cells in long-lasting Graves disease. MiXCR, applied by TCRdb to the multiplex PCR reads, yields one record per CDR3 protein. The sample lists about 530,000 distinct CDR3 sequences, about 16% occurring once. These sequences were also reported in another study, on T cells in Graves' hyperthyroidism and ophthalmopathy.

Sequences were derived from peripheral blood mononuclear cells (PBMCs), sampled at new diagnosis, from a patient treated with antithyroid drugs. The source of these receptors is a woman aged 40 to 65 with Graves disease. Both conserved end residues are part of each CDR3. Each record gives: V gene, J gene, D gene, clone size, CDR3 protein, CDR3 DNA. D genes are given only for firm matches. Size is omitted from some rows. Given values are once, few, many or a class for expanded clones.

>TRBV2|TRBJ1-4|.|many
CASSERLFATNEKLFF
TGTGCCAGCAGTGAGAGGCTATTTGCAACTAATGAAAAACTGTTTTTT
>TRBV30|TRBJ1-1|.|many
CAWSVQEGRSTEAFF
TGTGCCTGGAGTGTACAGGAGGGCCGCTCCACTGAAGCTTTCTTT
>TRBV7-2|TRBJ2-1|.|many
CASSLETASYNEQFF
TGTGCCAGCAGCTTAGAAACCGCTTCCTACAATGAGCAGTTCTTC
>TRBV30|TRBJ2-7|TRBD1|.
CAWERQGPYEQYF
TGTGCCTGGGAGAGACAGGGCCCCTACGAGCAGTACTTC
>TRBV11-2|TRBJ2-2|.|.
CASSLTGGWELFF
TGTGCCAGCAGCTTGACGGGGGGCTGGGAGCTGTTTTTT
>TRBV5-8|TRBJ1-3|.|.
CASSAGLNSGNTIYF
TGTGCCAGCAGCGCAGGACTGAACTCTGGAAACACCATATATTTT
>TRBV5-1|TRBJ2-6|TRBD1|few
CASSPTGVLGANVLTF
TGCGCCAGCTCCCCAACAGGGGTTCTTGGGGCCAACGTCCTGACTTTC
>TRBV12-3/TRBV12-4|TRBJ2-5|TRBD1|.
CASSDRGGTQYF
TGTGCCAGCAGTGACAGGGGCGGGACCCAGTACTTC
>TRBV9|TRBJ1-3|.|few
CASSYGRASGNTIYF
TGTGCCAGCAGCTACGGACGGGCTTCTGGAAACACCATATATTTT
>TRBV7-3|TRBJ1-1|.|.
CASSPFHGSTEAFF
TGTGCCAGCAGCCCTTTTCACGGGAGCACTGAAGCTTTCTTT
>TRBV12-3/TRBV12-4|TRBJ1-5|.|.
CASSLSDYSNQPQHF
TGTGCCAGCAGTTTGTCGGACTATAGCAATCAGCCCCAGCATTTT
>TRBV6-1|TRBJ1-1|.|.
CASSPETGNTEAFF
TGTGCCAGCAGCCCTGAGACAGGGAACACTGAAGCTTTCTTT
>TRBV7-9|TRBJ1-5|.|few
CASSGGGSSNQPQHF
TGTGCCAGCAGCGGGGGAGGGTCTAGCAATCAGCCCCAGCATTTT
>TRBV3-1|TRBJ1-6|TRBD1|many
CASSLRDRASPLHF
TGTGCCAGCAGCCTTAGGGACAGGGCTTCACCCCTCCACTTT
>TRBV7-9|TRBJ1-1|.|many
CASRRDTETFF
TGTGCCAGCAGACGGGACACCGAAACTTTCTTT
>TRBV5-1|TRBJ1-6|TRBD1|.
CASSLEQGRYSPLHF
TGCGCCAGCAGCTTGGAACAGGGGAGATATTCACCCCTCCACTTT
>TRBV20-1|TRBJ2-3|TRBD1|many
CSATGTGSDTQYF
TGCAGTGCTACAGGGACAGGGTCAGATACGCAGTATTTT
>TRBV3-1|TRBJ2-3|TRBD2|few
CASREGGGASDTQYF
TGTGCCAGCAGAGAGGGCGGGGGGGCCTCAGATACGCAGTATTTT
>TRBV15|TRBJ1-1|.|few
CATSRDFTDTEAFF
TGTGCCACCAGCAGAGATTTTACAGACACTGAAGCTTTCTTT
>TRBV12-3/TRBV12-4|TRBJ1-1|.|many
CASRRGNTEAFF
TGTGCCAGCCGGCGAGGGAACACTGAAGCTTTCTTT
>TRBV20-1|TRBJ1-1|.|many
CSARDGMNTEAFF
TGCAGTGCTAGAGACGGGATGAACACTGAAGCTTTCTTT
>TRBV18|TRBJ2-7|.|few
CASSLLGGGNSYEQYF
TGTGCCAGCTCCCTTCTCGGGGGCGGGAACTCCTACGAGCAGTACTTC
>TRBV27|TRBJ1-5|.|many
CASSSEREQPQHF
TGTGCCAGCAGTTCTGAGCGGGAACAGCCCCAGCATTTT
>TRBV12-3/TRBV12-4|TRBJ2-1|TRBD2|few
CASSLALAGGPIFF
TGTGCCAGCAGTTTGGCACTAGCGGGGGGGCCGATCTTCTTC
>TRBV7-2|TRBJ1-6|.|many
CASSLTGGENSPLHF
TGTGCCAGCAGCTTAACTGGGGGGGAAAATTCACCCCTCCACTTT
>TRBV14|TRBJ2-5|.|.
CASSQAGDEETQYF
TGTGCCAGCAGCCAAGCTGGGGATGAAGAGACCCAGTACTTC
>TRBV5-1|TRBJ2-3|TRBD2|many
CASSLSGGATDTQYF
TGTGCCAGCAGCCTTAGCGGGGGGGCCACAGATACGCAGTATTTT
>TRBV7-3|TRBJ1-1|TRBD1|.
CASSRWDRGTVNTEAFF
TGTGCCAGCAGCCGGTGGGACAGGGGAACGGTGAACACTGAAGCTTTCTTT
>TRBV7-9|TRBJ2-3|.|many
CASSLTRVSSRSDTQYF
TGTGCCAGCAGCTTAACTCGCGTGTCCTCGAGATCAGATACGCAGTATTTT
>TRBV3-1|TRBJ2-5|.|.
CASSQQGLKETQYF
TGTGCCAGCAGCCAGCAGGGGTTGAAAGAGACCCAGTACTTC
>TRBV7-2|TRBJ2-2|.|few
CASSLEGGSNTGELFF
TGTGCCAGCAGCTTAGAGGGGGGCTCGAACACCGGGGAGCTGTTTTTT
>TRBV5-8|TRBJ1-2|.|.
CASSLLSLATNYGYTF
TGTGCCAGCAGCTTGCTATCCCTAGCTACTAACTATGGCTACACCTTC
>TRBV10-3|TRBJ2-5|.|few
CAIGRGTDQETQYF
TGTGCCATAGGCCGCGGGACAGATCAAGAGACCCAGTACTTC
>TRBV7-9|TRBJ2-5|.|many
CASSIGTVQETQYF
TGTGCCAGCAGCATAGGGACTGTTCAAGAGACCCAGTACTTC
>TRBV3-1|TRBJ1-1|.|many
CASSRGGTEAFF
TGTGCCAGCAGCCGAGGGGGAACTGAAGCTTTCTTT
>TRBV27|TRBJ2-5|.|many
CASSRMEGETQYF
TGTGCCAGCAGCAGAATGGAGGGCGAGACCCAGTACTTC
>TRBV28|TRBJ2-5|.|many
CASSYVGTQYF
TGTGCCAGCAGTTATGTAGGGACCCAGTACTTC
>TRBV12-3/TRBV12-4|TRBJ1-2|.|.
CASSSSLYGYTF
TGTGCCAGCAGCTCATCGCTCTATGGCTACACCTTC
>TRBV20-1|TRBJ2-5|.|few
CSAREGLFETQYF
TGCAGTGCTAGAGAGGGCCTCTTTGAGACCCAGTACTTC
>TRBV20-1|TRBJ1-2|.|.
CSARTPDSLYYTF
TGCAGTGCCCGCACTCCGGACAGTTTGTACTACACCTTC
>TRBV3-1|TRBJ1-5|.|many
CASSGNQGMQPQHF
TGTGCCAGCAGCGGGAACCAGGGGATGCAGCCCCAGCATTTT
>TRBV6-4|TRBJ1-1|.|few
CASSDSIQGHHETEAFF
TGTGCCAGCAGTGACTCGATACAGGGCCATCATGAGACTGAAGCTTTCTTT
>TRBV2|TRBJ2-4|.|.
CASQDSLAKNIQYF
TGTGCCAGCCAGGATTCTCTAGCCAAAAACATTCAGTACTTC
>TRBV11-2|TRBJ2-2|TRBD1|.
CASSRSTGMGELFF
TGTGCCAGCAGCAGATCGACAGGGATGGGGGAGCTGTTTTTT
>TRBV7-8|TRBJ1-1|TRBD1|few
CASSATGWRTEAFF
TGTGCCAGCAGCGCGACAGGGTGGAGAACTGAAGCTTTCTTT
>TRBV5-1|TRBJ2-1|TRBD2|few
CASSSGTSGGADEQFF
TGCGCCAGCAGCTCCGGGACTAGCGGGGGGGCCGATGAGCAGTTCTTC
>TRBV12-3/TRBV12-4|TRBJ1-2|TRBD1|many
CASSLATGQGSYGYTF
TGTGCCAGCAGTTTAGCGACGGGACAGGGTTCCTATGGCTACACCTTC
>TRBV3-1|TRBJ1-6|TRBD1|many
CASSQVRPGGYSPLHF
TGTGCCAGCAGCCAAGTTCGTCCAGGGGGCTATTCACCCCTCCACTTT
>TRBV3-1|TRBJ1-2|TRBD1|few
CASSQDPGQGRSGYTF
TGTGCCAGCAGCCAAGACCCCGGACAGGGAAGGAGCGGCTACACCTTC
>TRBV10-1|TRBJ1-1|.|few
CASSDRLAFTEAFF
TGCGCCAGCAGTGACCGATTGGCCTTCACTGAAGCTTTCTTT
>TRBV7-9|TRBJ1-2|TRBD1|.
CASSFGTGGTYGYTF
TGTGCCAGCAGCTTCGGGACAGGGGGCACCTATGGCTACACCTTC
>TRBV20-1|TRBJ1-1|.|many
CSASGLRVGTEAFF
TGCAGTGCTAGTGGGCTCCGGGTAGGCACTGAAGCTTTCTTT
>TRBV2|TRBJ2-2|TRBD2|many
CASSRGGGALTGELFF
TGTGCCAGCAGTAGAGGCGGGGGGGCCTTGACCGGGGAGCTGTTTTTT
>TRBV3-1|TRBJ2-3|.|many
CASSHLPGRTDTQYF
TGTGCCAGCAGCCACCTCCCGGGACGCACAGATACGCAGTATTTT
>TRBV18|TRBJ2-1|TRBD1|many
CASSLQDRNEQFF
TGTGCCAGCTCACTACAGGACAGGAATGAGCAGTTCTTC
>TRBV6-2/TRBV6-3|TRBJ1-4|.|many
CASSYSTGVTNEKLFF
TGTGCCAGCAGTTACTCTACAGGTGTGACTAATGAAAAACTGTTTTTT